This T cell receptor (beta chain) is drawn from a study of blood T cell repertoires in COVID-19. Study-level information: Specimens from acute and convalescent COVID-19 originated in the United States, Italy and Spain.

Study processing details: Reference gene primer amplification in the assay estimated nucleated cell counts. The method was immunoSEQ multiplex PCR; TCRdb's version includes in-frame clones alone and lacks a portion of them. That table supplies the V and J calls and clone size; D and trimming were determined from the DNA. This table holds about 480,000 clones, around nine tenths found once. CDR1 is SQVTM, CDR2 ANQGSEA, per germline. J gave up 3 bases and V 6 bases, and 3 bases lay outside the gene matches. The CDR3 covers 13 residues. This receptor was identified in a woman aged 40 to 55 who had recovered from COVID-19. The sequencing sample was made of PBMCs or T cells enriched from blood (not recorded which). This chain connects TRBV29-1 to TRBJ2-7, with TRBD2 matching over 12 bases. The CDR3 coding sequence is TGCAGCGTCGGACTAGCGGGGTACTACGAGCAGTACTTC. It encodes CSVGLAGYYEQYF.